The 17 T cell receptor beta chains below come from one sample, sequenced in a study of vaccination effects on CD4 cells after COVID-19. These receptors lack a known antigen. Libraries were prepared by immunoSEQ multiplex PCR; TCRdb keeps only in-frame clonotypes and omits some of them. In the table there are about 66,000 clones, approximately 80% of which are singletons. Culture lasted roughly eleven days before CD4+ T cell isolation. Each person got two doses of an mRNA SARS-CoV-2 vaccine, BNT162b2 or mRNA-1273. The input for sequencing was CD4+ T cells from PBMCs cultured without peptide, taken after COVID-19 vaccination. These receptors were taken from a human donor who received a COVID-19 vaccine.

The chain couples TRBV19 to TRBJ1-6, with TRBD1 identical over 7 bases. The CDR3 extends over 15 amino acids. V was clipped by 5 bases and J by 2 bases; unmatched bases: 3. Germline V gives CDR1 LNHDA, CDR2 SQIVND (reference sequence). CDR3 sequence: CASSSQGAYNSPLHF. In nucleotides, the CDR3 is TGTGCCAGTAGTTCCCAGGGGGCCTATAATTCACCCCTCCACTTT.

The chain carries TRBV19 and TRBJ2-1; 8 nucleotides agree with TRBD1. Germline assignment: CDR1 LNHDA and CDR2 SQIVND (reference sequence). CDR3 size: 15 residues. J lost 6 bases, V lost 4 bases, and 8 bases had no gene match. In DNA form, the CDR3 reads TGTGCCAGTAGTACCAATTACGGACAGGGCAATGAGCAGTTCTTC. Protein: CASSTNYGQGNEQFF.

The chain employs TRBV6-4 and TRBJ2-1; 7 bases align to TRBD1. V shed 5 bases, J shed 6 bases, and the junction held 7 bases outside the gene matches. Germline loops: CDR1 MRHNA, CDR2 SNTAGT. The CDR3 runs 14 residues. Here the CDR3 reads CASSPGQSLNEQFF. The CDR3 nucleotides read TGTGCCAGCAGTCCGGGACAGAGTCTCAATGAGCAGTTCTTC.

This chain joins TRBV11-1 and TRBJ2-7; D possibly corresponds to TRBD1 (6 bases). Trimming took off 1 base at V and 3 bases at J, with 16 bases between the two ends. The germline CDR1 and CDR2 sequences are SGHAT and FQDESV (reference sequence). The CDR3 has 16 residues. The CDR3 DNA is TGTGCCAGCAGCTTAGGAAAGGACAGCATCTACTACGAGCAGTACGTC. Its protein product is CASSLGKDSIYYEQYV.

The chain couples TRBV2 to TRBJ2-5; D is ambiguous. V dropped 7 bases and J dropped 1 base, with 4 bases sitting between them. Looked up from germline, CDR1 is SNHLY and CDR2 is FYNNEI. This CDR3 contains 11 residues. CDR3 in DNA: TGTGCCAGCAAGACCCAAGAGACCCAGTACTTC. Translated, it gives CASKTQETQYF.

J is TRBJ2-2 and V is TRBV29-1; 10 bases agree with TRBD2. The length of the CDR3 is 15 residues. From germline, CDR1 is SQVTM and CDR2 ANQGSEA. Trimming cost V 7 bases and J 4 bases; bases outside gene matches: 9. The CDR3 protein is CSAFGTSVFTGELFF. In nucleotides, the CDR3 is TGCAGCGCCTTCGGGACTAGCGTCTTCACCGGGGAGCTGTTTTTT.

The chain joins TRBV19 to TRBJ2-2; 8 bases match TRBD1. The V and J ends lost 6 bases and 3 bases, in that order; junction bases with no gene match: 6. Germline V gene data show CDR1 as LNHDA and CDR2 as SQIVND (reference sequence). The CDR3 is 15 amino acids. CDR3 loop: CASSGQGGYTGELFF. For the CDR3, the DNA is TGTGCCAGTAGCGGACAGGGTGGGTACACCGGGGAGCTGTTTTTT.

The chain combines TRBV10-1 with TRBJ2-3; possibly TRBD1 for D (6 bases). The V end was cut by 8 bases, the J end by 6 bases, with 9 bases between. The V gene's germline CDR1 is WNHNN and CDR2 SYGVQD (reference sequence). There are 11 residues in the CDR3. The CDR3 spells CASSGQDTQYF. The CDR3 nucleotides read TGCGCCAGCTCCGGACAGGATACGCAGTATTTT.

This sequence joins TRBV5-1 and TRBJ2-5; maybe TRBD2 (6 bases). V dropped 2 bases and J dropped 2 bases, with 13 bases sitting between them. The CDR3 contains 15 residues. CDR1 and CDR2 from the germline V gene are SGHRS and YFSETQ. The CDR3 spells CASSFSGLRQETQYF. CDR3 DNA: TGCGCCAGCAGCTTCTCCGGACTACGTCAAGAGACCCAGTACTTC.

CDR3 DNA: TGTGCCAGCAGCGAAGAGACCCAGTACTTC. It encodes CASSEETQYF. The chain joins TRBV7-8 to TRBJ2-5, with D hard to call. The V end was cut by 5 bases, the J end by 3 bases, with 1 base between. Germline V gene sequence: CDR1 SGHVS, CDR2 FQNEAQ. This CDR3 comprises 10 residues.

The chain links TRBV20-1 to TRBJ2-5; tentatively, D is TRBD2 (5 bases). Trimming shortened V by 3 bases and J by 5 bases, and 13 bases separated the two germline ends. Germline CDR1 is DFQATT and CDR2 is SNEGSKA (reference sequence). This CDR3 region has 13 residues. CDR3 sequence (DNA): TGCAGTGCTAGTGATCCCCAGCGGGAGACCCAGTACTTC. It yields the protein CSASDPQRETQYF.

CDR3 sequence reads: CASGRTSSGNTIYF. The CDR3 DNA reads as TGTGCCAGCGGAAGGACAAGCTCTGGAAACACCATATATTTT. This chain links TRBV6-5 with TRBJ1-3, with TRBD1 as a possible D gene (5 bases). V was pared by 8 bases and J by 0 bases, with 11 bases between. CDR1 MNHEY and CDR2 SVGAGI come from the germline V gene. The CDR3 sequence is 14 residues long.

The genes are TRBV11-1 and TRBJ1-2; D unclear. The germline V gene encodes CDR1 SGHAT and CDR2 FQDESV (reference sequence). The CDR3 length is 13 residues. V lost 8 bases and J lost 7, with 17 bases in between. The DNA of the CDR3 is TGTGCCAGCGCCACAAGCGGTGGTTTTGGCTACACCTTC. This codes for CASATSGGFGYTF.

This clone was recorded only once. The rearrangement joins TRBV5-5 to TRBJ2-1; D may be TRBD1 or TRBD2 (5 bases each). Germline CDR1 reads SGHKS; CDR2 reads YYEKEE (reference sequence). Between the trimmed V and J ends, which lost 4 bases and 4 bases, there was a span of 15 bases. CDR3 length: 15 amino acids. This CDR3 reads CASSTRDGFYNEQFF. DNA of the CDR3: TGTGCCAGCAGCACCCGGGACGGATTTTACAATGAGCAGTTCTTC.

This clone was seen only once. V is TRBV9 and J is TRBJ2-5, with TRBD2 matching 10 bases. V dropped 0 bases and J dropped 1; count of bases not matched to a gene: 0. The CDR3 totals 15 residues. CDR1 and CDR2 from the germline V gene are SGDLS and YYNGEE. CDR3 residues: CASSVGTSGQETQYF. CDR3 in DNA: TGTGCCAGCAGCGTAGGGACTAGCGGCCAAGAGACCCAGTACTTC.

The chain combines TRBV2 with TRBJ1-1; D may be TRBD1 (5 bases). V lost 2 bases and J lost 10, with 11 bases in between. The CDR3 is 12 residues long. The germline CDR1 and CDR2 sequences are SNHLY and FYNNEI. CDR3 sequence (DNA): TGTGCCAGCAGTGAAACAGGTCGAGGAGCTTTCTTT. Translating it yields CASSETGRGAFF.

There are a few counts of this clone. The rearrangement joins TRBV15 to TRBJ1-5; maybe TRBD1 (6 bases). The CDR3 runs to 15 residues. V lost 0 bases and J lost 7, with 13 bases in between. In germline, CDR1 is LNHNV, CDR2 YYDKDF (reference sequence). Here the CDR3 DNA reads TGTGCCACCAGCAGAGATTCGGCAGGGGACCAGCCCCAGCATTTT. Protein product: CATSRDSAGDQPQHF.